A selection of T cell receptor beta chains follows, all from one sample in a study of vaccination and CD4 T cells after COVID-19. The antigens for these receptors are not known. TCRdb re-derived calls from the PCR reads in MiXCR, one entry per CDR3 protein. The table has about 18,000 distinct CDR3 sequences, around 50% seen once. The sample was CD4+ T cells from blood, cultured in vitro, taken before SARS-CoV-2 vaccination. All receptors come from a human donor who had recovered from COVID-19. Both conserved end residues are part of each CDR3. D genes are given only for firm matches. The size entry is marked missing in some rows and otherwise reads once, few, many or a size class.

V gene: TRBV20-1
D gene: TRBD2
J gene: TRBJ2-5
clone size: -
CDR3 DNA: TGCAGTGCGAGAAGCGGGAGTATGTCAGAGACCCAGTACTTC
CDR3 protein: CSARSGSMSETQYF

V gene: TRBV7-2
D gene: -
J gene: TRBJ1-5
clone size: few
CDR3 DNA: TGTGCCAGCAGCTTAGCGGGGGGGCATGGCAATCAGCCCCAGCATTTT
CDR3 protein: CASSLAGGHGNQPQHF

V gene: TRBV20-1
D gene: -
J gene: TRBJ1-4
clone size: few
CDR3 DNA: TGCAGTGCTAGAGAGGGACTTTACGAAAAACTGTTTTTT
CDR3 protein: CSAREGLYEKLFF

V gene: TRBV6-1
D gene: TRBD2
J gene: TRBJ2-5
clone size: few
CDR3 DNA: TGTGCCAGCAGTGAATCACTAGCGGGAGTGGAGACCCAGTACTTC
CDR3 protein: CASSESLAGVETQYF

V gene: TRBV6-1
D gene: -
J gene: TRBJ1-2
clone size: -
CDR3 DNA: TGTGCCAGCCGGGCACTCATTAAGACGGAGTACACCTTC
CDR3 protein: CASRALIKTEYTF

V gene: TRBV10-3
D gene: -
J gene: TRBJ1-6
clone size: -
CDR3 DNA: TGTGCCATCAATGGCAGGGCGGAATCACCCCTCCACTTT
CDR3 protein: CAINGRAESPLHF

V gene: TRBV6-5
D gene: -
J gene: TRBJ1-5
clone size: -
CDR3 DNA: TGTGCCAGCAGTTACTCCGGGACGGAGGCTGGTCAGCCCCAGCATTTT
CDR3 protein: CASSYSGTEAGQPQHF

V gene: TRBV7-8
D gene: TRBD2
J gene: TRBJ2-1
clone size: -
CDR3 DNA: TGTGCCAGCAGCCGTTCTAGCGGCTCCTACAATGAGCAGTTCTTC
CDR3 protein: CASSRSSGSYNEQFF

V gene: TRBV19
D gene: -
J gene: TRBJ1-2
clone size: -
CDR3 DNA: TGTGCCAGTAGTATATCAGGGGCAGGGATCTCTGGAGGCTACACCTTC
CDR3 protein: CASSISGAGISGGYTF

V gene: TRBV10-3
D gene: -
J gene: TRBJ1-1
clone size: -
CDR3 DNA: TGTGCCATCAGCTTGGGCCTCACTGAAGCTTTCTTT
CDR3 protein: CAISLGLTEAFF

V gene: TRBV6-1
D gene: -
J gene: TRBJ2-3
clone size: -
CDR3 DNA: TGTGCCAGCAGTGAATCGCTTGGGGGCGGAGATACGCAGTATTTT
CDR3 protein: CASSESLGGGDTQYF

V gene: TRBV21-1
D gene: -
J gene: TRBJ1-5
clone size: -
CDR3 DNA: TGTGCCAGCACCCAGAGGGGGCCTAAGCCTTTCAATCAGCCCCAGCATTTT
CDR3 protein: CASTQRGPKPFNQPQHF

V gene: TRBV12-3/TRBV12-4
D gene: -
J gene: TRBJ2-1
clone size: -
CDR3 DNA: TGTGCCAGCAGTGAGAGTGACGGGAGATCCTACAATGAGCAGTTCTTC
CDR3 protein: CASSESDGRSYNEQFF

V gene: TRBV7-3
D gene: -
J gene: TRBJ2-3
clone size: few
CDR3 DNA: TGTGCCAGCAGCCTGGGAAGTACAGATACGCAGTATTTT
CDR3 protein: CASSLGSTDTQYF

V gene: TRBV4-2
D gene: TRBD2
J gene: TRBJ2-7
clone size: -
CDR3 DNA: TGTGCCAGCAGTTCGGGACTAGGGACCTACGAGCAGTACTTC
CDR3 protein: CASSSGLGTYEQYF

V gene: TRBV20-1
D gene: TRBD2
J gene: TRBJ2-7
clone size: -
CDR3 DNA: TGCAGTGCTGAGCGGGAGGGCCTCTACGAGCAGTACTTC
CDR3 protein: CSAEREGLYEQYF

V gene: TRBV6-1
D gene: TRBD1
J gene: TRBJ1-5
clone size: -
CDR3 DNA: TGTGCCAGCAGTGCCCCCGGGGGCAGACAGGGATATAGCAATCAGCCCCAGCATTTT
CDR3 protein: CASSAPGGRQGYSNQPQHF

V gene: TRBV19
D gene: -
J gene: TRBJ1-5
clone size: few
CDR3 DNA: TGTGCCAGTAAGGGAGTTAGCAATCAGCCCCAGCATTTT
CDR3 protein: CASKGVSNQPQHF

V gene: TRBV6-1
D gene: -
J gene: TRBJ2-3
clone size: few
CDR3 DNA: TGTGCCAGCAGTGAAGGTGGCAGCCTCACAGATACGCAGTATTTT
CDR3 protein: CASSEGGSLTDTQYF

V gene: TRBV6-1
D gene: TRBD2
J gene: TRBJ2-2
clone size: -
CDR3 DNA: TGTGCCAGTTCAGGACTAGCGGGAGGGTATATCGGGGAGCTGTTTTTT
CDR3 protein: CASSGLAGGYIGELFF

V gene: TRBV20-1
D gene: -
J gene: TRBJ2-7
clone size: -
CDR3 DNA: TGCAGTGCAAGTAAACTCCCGGTCACCTACGAGCAGTACTTC
CDR3 protein: CSASKLPVTYEQYF

V gene: TRBV29-1
D gene: -
J gene: TRBJ2-5
clone size: -
CDR3 DNA: TGCAGCGTTGCAGGTCAGGCGACAAGACAGGCCCTGGGGACCCAGTACTTC
CDR3 protein: CSVAGQATRQALGTQYF

V gene: TRBV20-1
D gene: TRBD1
J gene: TRBJ2-7
clone size: -
CDR3 DNA: TGCAGTGCGCCCCGACAGGGGGGGACCTACGAGCAGTACTTC
CDR3 protein: CSAPRQGGTYEQYF

V gene: TRBV4-2
D gene: -
J gene: TRBJ1-5
clone size: -
CDR3 DNA: TGTGCCAGCGGCCAAGGGTGGGGGGGTGCTTATCAGCCCCAGCATTTT
CDR3 protein: CASGQGWGGAYQPQHF

V gene: TRBV5-4
D gene: -
J gene: TRBJ2-7
clone size: once
CDR3 DNA: TGTGCCAGCAGCTTGGAGTTGAGGGGCGAGCAGTACTTC
CDR3 protein: CASSLELRGEQYF

V gene: TRBV20-1
D gene: TRBD2
J gene: TRBJ2-3
clone size: few
CDR3 DNA: TGCAGTGCTGGGGCTAGCGGGAGGCCGTATTTT
CDR3 protein: CSAGASGRPYF

V gene: TRBV6-1
D gene: TRBD1
J gene: TRBJ2-5
clone size: few
CDR3 DNA: TGTGCCAGCGATACAGGGGGCTGGGTCCAAGAGACCCAGTACTTC
CDR3 protein: CASDTGGWVQETQYF

V gene: TRBV5-1
D gene: -
J gene: TRBJ1-1
clone size: once
CDR3 DNA: TGCGCCAGCAGCCCCTGGGAAGGCACTGAAGCTTTCTTT
CDR3 protein: CASSPWEGTEAFF

V gene: TRBV15
D gene: -
J gene: TRBJ1-5
clone size: few
CDR3 DNA: TGTGCCACCAGCAGCAGGCACAGTATCAATCAGCCCCAGCATTTT
CDR3 protein: CATSSRHSINQPQHF

V gene: TRBV28
D gene: -
J gene: TRBJ1-2
clone size: -
CDR3 DNA: TGTGCCAGCAGTGCCACCGGGACGTCCCTTAACTATGGCTACACCTTC
CDR3 protein: CASSATGTSLNYGYTF

V gene: TRBV20-1
D gene: -
J gene: TRBJ1-6
clone size: -
CDR3 DNA: TGCAGTGCTCGCTCCACAGGGAACGACTATAATTCACCCCTCCACTTT
CDR3 protein: CSARSTGNDYNSPLHF

V gene: TRBV20-1
D gene: -
J gene: TRBJ2-7
clone size: -
CDR3 DNA: TGCAGTGCTAGTTCCGGGGACGAGCAGTACTTC
CDR3 protein: CSASSGDEQYF

V gene: TRBV27
D gene: TRBD2
J gene: TRBJ2-7
clone size: -
CDR3 DNA: TGTGCCAGCAGTTTATCCGGGAGGGCAGAATGGAACTACGAGCAGTACTTC
CDR3 protein: CASSLSGRAEWNYEQYF

V gene: TRBV7-9
D gene: -
J gene: TRBJ2-3
clone size: few
CDR3 DNA: TGTGCCAGCAGCTTATCATACCGCACAGATACGCAGTATTTT
CDR3 protein: CASSLSYRTDTQYF

V gene: TRBV6-4
D gene: TRBD2
J gene: TRBJ2-3
clone size: -
CDR3 DNA: TGTGCCAGCAGTGGGGTAGCGGGAGGCACAGATACGCAGTATTTT
CDR3 protein: CASSGVAGGTDTQYF

V gene: TRBV6-2/TRBV6-3
D gene: -
J gene: TRBJ2-3
clone size: -
CDR3 DNA: TGTGCCAGCAGTGCGGGCTGGGAGCACACAGATACGCAGTATTTT
CDR3 protein: CASSAGWEHTDTQYF

V gene: TRBV2
D gene: -
J gene: TRBJ1-1
clone size: -
CDR3 DNA: TGTGCCAGCAACCTCGGACTTAACACTGAAGCTTTCTTT
CDR3 protein: CASNLGLNTEAFF

V gene: TRBV7-9
D gene: TRBD1
J gene: TRBJ1-2
clone size: few
CDR3 DNA: TGTGCCAGCAGTGTGCGGGAGACAGGGAGGGGCTACACCTTC
CDR3 protein: CASSVRETGRGYTF

V gene: TRBV7-2
D gene: -
J gene: TRBJ2-7
clone size: once
CDR3 DNA: TGTGCCAGCAGAGTAAACTACGAGCAGTACTTC
CDR3 protein: CASRVNYEQYF

V gene: TRBV9
D gene: -
J gene: TRBJ2-5
clone size: -
CDR3 DNA: TGTGCCAGCAGCGTTTTCGGGAAAGAGACCCAGTACTTC
CDR3 protein: CASSVFGKETQYF

V gene: TRBV27
D gene: TRBD2
J gene: TRBJ2-1
clone size: few
CDR3 DNA: TGTGCCAGCCCAGATGGGACTAGCGGGAATGAGCAGTTCTTC
CDR3 protein: CASPDGTSGNEQFF

V gene: TRBV6-5
D gene: TRBD1
J gene: TRBJ1-1
clone size: few
CDR3 DNA: TGTGCCAGCAGTTACTCCGGGACAGTGAACACTGAAGCTTTCTTT
CDR3 protein: CASSYSGTVNTEAFF

V gene: TRBV7-3
D gene: -
J gene: TRBJ2-5
clone size: -
CDR3 DNA: TGTGCCAGCAGCTTAGGGAATGGGGAGACCCAGTACTTC
CDR3 protein: CASSLGNGETQYF

V gene: TRBV20-1
D gene: -
J gene: TRBJ2-3
clone size: -
CDR3 DNA: TGCAGTGCTAGAGATTCCCTCACAGATACGCAGTATTTT
CDR3 protein: CSARDSLTDTQYF

V gene: TRBV20-1
D gene: -
J gene: TRBJ2-7
clone size: few
CDR3 DNA: TGCAGTGCTCCTAGCGCTCTGAAGGTGGGGGAGCAGTACTTC
CDR3 protein: CSAPSALKVGEQYF

V gene: TRBV20-1
D gene: -
J gene: TRBJ1-5
clone size: few
CDR3 DNA: TGCAGTGCTAGAGCGGGAGGAGGAAATCAGCCCCAGCATTTT
CDR3 protein: CSARAGGGNQPQHF

V gene: TRBV19
D gene: -
J gene: TRBJ1-5
clone size: -
CDR3 DNA: TGTGCCAGTAGTAACTTGGGGCCCCAGCATTTT
CDR3 protein: CASSNLGPQHF

V gene: TRBV18
D gene: -
J gene: TRBJ2-7
clone size: -
CDR3 DNA: TGTGCCAGCTCACCAGATACGCGGGCTGGCTACGAGCAGTACTTC
CDR3 protein: CASSPDTRAGYEQYF

V gene: TRBV2
D gene: -
J gene: TRBJ2-4
clone size: -
CDR3 DNA: TGTGCCAGCAGTGAGGGGGGCCTTCAGTACTTC
CDR3 protein: CASSEGGLQYF

V gene: TRBV27
D gene: -
J gene: TRBJ2-6
clone size: -
CDR3 DNA: TGTGCCAGCAGGTACTCTGGGGCCAACGTCCTGACTTTC
CDR3 protein: CASRYSGANVLTF

V gene: TRBV20-1
D gene: TRBD2
J gene: TRBJ2-1
clone size: -
CDR3 DNA: TGCAGTGCTAGAGTCGGCGCGGGAGAAGGCTCAACCTACAATGAGCAGTTCTTC
CDR3 protein: CSARVGAGEGSTYNEQFF